This TCR beta chain was captured in a study of CD8 T cells in Susac syndrome. It was with random hexamers that 0.5 to 1 ug RNA was reverse transcribed. Multiplex PCR with immunoSEQ amplified the TCR beta CDR3 across 54 Vbeta and 13 Jbeta. MiXCR, run by TCRdb on the immunoSEQ multiplex PCR reads, gives a single entry per CDR3 protein. Here the sample spans some 120,000 distinct CDR3 sequences, more than 90% being singletons. Controls were healthy donors (matched for age and sex). The CD8+ and CD4+ T cells were negatively isolated, with the TEMRA cells enriched by FACS. This CDR3 contains 14 residues. Germline CDR1 reads DFQATT; CDR2 reads SNEGSKA (reference sequence). Trimming shortened V by 3 bases and J by 9 bases, and 18 bases separated the two germline ends.

The gene calls are TRBV20-1 and TRBJ2-1; no clear D. The TCR comes from a human donor in good health. Sequencing used CD4+ T cells from PBMCs. This CDR3 reads CSARADPGFSEQFF. The CDR3 DNA follows: TGCAGTGCTAGGGCCGACCCCGGCTTCAGTGAGCAGTTCTTC.